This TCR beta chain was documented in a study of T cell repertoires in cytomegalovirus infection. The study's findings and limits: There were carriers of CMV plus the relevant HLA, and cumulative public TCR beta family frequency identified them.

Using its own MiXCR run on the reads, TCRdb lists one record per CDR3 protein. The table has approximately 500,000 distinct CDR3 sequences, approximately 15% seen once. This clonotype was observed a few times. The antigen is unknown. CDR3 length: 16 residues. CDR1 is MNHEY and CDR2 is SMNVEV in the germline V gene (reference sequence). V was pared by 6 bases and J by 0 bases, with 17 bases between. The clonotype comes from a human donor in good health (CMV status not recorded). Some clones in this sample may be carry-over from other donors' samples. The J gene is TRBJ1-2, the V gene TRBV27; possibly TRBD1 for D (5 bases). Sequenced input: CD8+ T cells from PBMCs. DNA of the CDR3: TGTGCCAGCAGCCCCCAACGACAGAGAGCTAACTATGGCTACACCTTC. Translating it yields CASSPQRQRANYGYTF.